This entry describes one T cell receptor beta chain. The data were taken from a study of blood T cell repertoires in COVID-19. As processed by the authors: Amplification with reference gene primers provided the estimates of nucleated cell counts. Here immunoSEQ multiplex PCR was the method, and the copy in TCRdb shows in-frame clones only, minus some. V and J calls plus clone size are reproduced from that table; the DNA served to infer D and trimming. This sample yields over 200,000 clones, of which 88% are seen a single time; approximately 3.7% belongs to the top ten. Germline V gives CDR1 SGHDT, CDR2 YYEEEE. The V segment lost 0 bases and the J segment 6 bases; nucleotides outside the gene matches: 9. CDR3 size: 15 residues.

The sequence came from a man between 60 and 70 years old who had recovered from COVID-19. The gene calls are TRBV5-6 and TRBJ2-7, with 7 positions matching TRBD2. The specimen sequenced was peripheral blood. CDR3 nucleotides: TGTGCCAGCAGCTTGGAAGTGACTAGCTGGGTCGAGCAGTACTTC. It is translated as CASSLEVTSWVEQYF.